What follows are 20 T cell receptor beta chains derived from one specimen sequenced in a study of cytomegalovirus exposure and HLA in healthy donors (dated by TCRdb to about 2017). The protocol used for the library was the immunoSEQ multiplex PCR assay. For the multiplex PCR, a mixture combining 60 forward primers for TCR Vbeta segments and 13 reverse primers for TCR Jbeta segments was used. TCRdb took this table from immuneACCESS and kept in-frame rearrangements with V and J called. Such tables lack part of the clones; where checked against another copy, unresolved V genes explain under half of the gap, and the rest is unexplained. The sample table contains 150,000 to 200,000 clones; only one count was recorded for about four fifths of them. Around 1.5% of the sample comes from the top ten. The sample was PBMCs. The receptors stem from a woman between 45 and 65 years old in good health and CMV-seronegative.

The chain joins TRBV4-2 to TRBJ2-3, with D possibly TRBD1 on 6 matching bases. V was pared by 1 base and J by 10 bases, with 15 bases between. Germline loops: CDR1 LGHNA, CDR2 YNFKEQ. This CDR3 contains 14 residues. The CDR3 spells CASSQAGVEQAQYF. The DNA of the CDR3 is TGTGCCAGCAGCCAAGCAGGGGTCGAGCAGGCGCAGTATTTT.

CDR3 sequence reads: CAIREGAYNSPLHF. The DNA for the CDR3 is TGTGCCATCAGGGAGGGGGCGTATAATTCACCCCTCCACTTT. The V and J genes are TRBV10-3 and TRBJ1-6; 7 nucleotides line up with TRBD1. Germline V lookup: CDR1 ENHRY, CDR2 SYGVKD. Trimming took 6 bases from V and 4 from J; bases not matched to a gene: 3. CDR3 length: 14 amino acids.

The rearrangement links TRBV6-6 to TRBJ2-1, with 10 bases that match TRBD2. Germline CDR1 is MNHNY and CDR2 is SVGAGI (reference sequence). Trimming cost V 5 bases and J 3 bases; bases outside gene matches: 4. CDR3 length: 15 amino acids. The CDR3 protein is CASSPAGGNYNEQFF. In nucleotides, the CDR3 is TGTGCCAGCAGTCCAGCGGGAGGGAACTACAATGAGCAGTTCTTC.

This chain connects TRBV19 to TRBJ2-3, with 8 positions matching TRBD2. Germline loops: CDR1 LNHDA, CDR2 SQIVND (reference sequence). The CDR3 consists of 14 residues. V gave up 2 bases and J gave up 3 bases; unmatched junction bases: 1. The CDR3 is CASSISSGTDTQYF. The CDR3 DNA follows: TGTGCCAGTAGTATATCTAGCGGGACAGATACGCAGTATTTT.

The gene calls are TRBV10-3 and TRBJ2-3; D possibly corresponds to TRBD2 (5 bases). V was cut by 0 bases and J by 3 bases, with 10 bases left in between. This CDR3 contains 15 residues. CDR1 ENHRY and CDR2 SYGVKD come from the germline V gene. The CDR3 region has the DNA TGTGCCATCAGTGAGTCCGGGGTACGAACAGATACGCAGTATTTT. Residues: CAISESGVRTDTQYF.

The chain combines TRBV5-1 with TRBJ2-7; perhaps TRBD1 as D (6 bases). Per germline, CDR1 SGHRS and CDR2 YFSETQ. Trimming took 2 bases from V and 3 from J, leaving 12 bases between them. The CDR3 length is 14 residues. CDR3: CASSLTGFFYEQYF. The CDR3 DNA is TGCGCCAGCAGCTTAACAGGGTTCTTCTACGAGCAGTACTTC.

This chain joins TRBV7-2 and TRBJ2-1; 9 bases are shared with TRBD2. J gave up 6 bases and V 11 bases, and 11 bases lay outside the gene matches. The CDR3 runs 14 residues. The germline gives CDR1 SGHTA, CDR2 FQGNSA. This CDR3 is CAGTPGLAINEQFF. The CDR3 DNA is TGTGCCGGCACACCGGGACTAGCCATCAATGAGCAGTTCTTC.

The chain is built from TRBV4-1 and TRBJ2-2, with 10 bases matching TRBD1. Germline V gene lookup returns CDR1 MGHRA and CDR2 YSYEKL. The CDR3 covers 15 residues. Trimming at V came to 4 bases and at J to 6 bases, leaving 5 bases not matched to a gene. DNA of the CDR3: TGCGCCAGCAGCCCCGGACAGGGGGGTTCCGGGGAGCTGTTTTTT. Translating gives CASSPGQGGSGELFF.

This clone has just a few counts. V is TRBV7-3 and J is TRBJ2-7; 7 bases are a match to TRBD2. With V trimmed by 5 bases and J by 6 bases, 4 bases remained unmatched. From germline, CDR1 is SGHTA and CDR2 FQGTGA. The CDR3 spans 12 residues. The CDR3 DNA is TGTGCCAGCAGCAGCGGGGTAGGCGAGCAGTACTTC. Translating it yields CASSSGVGEQYF. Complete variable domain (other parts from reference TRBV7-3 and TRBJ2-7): GAGVSQTPSNKVTEKGKYVELRCDPISGHTALYWYRQSLGQGPEFLIYFQGTGAADDSGLPNDRFFAVRPEGSVSTLKIQRTERGDSAVYLCASSSGVGEQYFGPGTRLTVT.

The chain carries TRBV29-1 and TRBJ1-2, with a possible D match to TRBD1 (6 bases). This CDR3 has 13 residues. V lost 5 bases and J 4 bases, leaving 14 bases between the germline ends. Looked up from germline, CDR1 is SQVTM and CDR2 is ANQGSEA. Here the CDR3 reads CSVTGITSYGYTF. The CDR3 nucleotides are TGCAGCGTTACAGGGATCACAAGCTATGGCTACACCTTC.

The CDR3 sequence is CASSSGHRTDTQYF. DNA for the CDR3: TGTGCCAGCAGCTCGGGACACCGCACAGATACGCAGTATTTT. This rearrangement joins TRBV21-1 to TRBJ2-3; TRBD1, the table's D call, lacks a check against the DNA. TRBV21-1 is shown as a pseudogene. This CDR3 is built from 14 residues.

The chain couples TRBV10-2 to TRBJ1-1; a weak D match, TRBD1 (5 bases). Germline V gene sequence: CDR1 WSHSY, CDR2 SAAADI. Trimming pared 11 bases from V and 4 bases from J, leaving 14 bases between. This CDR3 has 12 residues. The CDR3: CAVRQGSTEAFF. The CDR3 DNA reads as TGCGCCGTCAGGCAGGGTAGCACTGAAGCTTTCTTT.

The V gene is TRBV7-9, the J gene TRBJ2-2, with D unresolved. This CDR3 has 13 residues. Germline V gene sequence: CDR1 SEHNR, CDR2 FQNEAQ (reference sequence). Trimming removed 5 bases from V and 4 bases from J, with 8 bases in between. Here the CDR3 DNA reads TGTGCCAGCAGCCTACCCGGCACCGGGGAGCTGTTTTTT. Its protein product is CASSLPGTGELFF.

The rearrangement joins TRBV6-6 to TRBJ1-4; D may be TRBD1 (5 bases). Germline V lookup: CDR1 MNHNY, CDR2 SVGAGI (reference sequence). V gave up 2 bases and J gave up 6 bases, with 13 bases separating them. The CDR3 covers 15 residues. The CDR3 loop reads CASSYVRQGDEKLFF. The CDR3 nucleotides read TGTGCCAGCAGTTACGTCCGCCAGGGTGATGAAAAACTGTTTTTT.

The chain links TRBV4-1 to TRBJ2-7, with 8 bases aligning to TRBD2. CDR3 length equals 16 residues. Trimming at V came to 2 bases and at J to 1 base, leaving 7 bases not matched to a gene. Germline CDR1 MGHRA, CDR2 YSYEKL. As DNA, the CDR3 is TGCGCCAGCAGCCAATTTTTTAGCGGGAAATCCTACGAGCAGTACTTC. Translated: CASSQFFSGKSYEQYF.

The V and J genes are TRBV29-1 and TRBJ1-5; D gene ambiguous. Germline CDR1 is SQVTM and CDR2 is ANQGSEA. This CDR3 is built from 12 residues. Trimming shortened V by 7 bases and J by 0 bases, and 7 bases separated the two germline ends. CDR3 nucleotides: TGCAGCGCCGGTAGTAGCAATCAGCCCCAGCATTTT. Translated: CSAGSSNQPQHF.

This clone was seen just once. CDR3 DNA sequence: TGTGCCAGCAGTGAAAGCAACAATCAGCCCCAGCATTTT. Amino acid sequence: CASSESNNQPQHF. The rearrangement links TRBV6-1 to TRBJ1-5, with D unresolved. The CDR3 has 13 residues. Germline CDR1 is MNHNS and CDR2 is SASEGT. Trimming removed 2 bases at V and 3 bases at J, with 5 bases between.

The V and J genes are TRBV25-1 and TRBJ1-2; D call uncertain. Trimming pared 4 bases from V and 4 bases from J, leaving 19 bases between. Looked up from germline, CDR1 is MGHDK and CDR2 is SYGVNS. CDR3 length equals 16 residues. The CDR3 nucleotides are TGTGCCAGCAGTGCCTTCGGTCCCGAGGAAGGCTATGGCTACACCTTC. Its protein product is CASSAFGPEEGYGYTF.

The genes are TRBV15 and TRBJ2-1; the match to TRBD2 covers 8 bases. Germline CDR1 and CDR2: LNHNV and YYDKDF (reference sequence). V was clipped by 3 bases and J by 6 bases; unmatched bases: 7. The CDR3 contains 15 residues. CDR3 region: CATSSVAGGPNEQFF. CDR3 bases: TGTGCCACCAGCAGCGTGGCGGGAGGACCCAATGAGCAGTTCTTC.

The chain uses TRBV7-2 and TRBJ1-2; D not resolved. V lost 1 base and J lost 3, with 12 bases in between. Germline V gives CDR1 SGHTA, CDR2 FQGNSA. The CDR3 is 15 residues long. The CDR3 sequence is CASSLVGGRDYGYTF. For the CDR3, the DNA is TGTGCCAGCAGCTTAGTCGGAGGGAGGGACTATGGCTACACCTTC.